The clone carrying this T cell receptor beta chain is a singleton in its sample. Its antigen is not known. The record originates from a study of cytomegalovirus exposure and HLA in healthy donors. Findings of the study overall: In vitro experiments confirmed that three CMV-associated chains were specific for CMV antigens.

Germline lookup yields CDR1 MNHEY and CDR2 SMNVEV (reference sequence). V dropped 1 base and J dropped 9 bases, with 19 bases sitting between them. The CDR3 has 15 amino acids. The repertoire was sequenced with immunoSEQ multiplex PCR; TCRdb's copy has only in-frame clones and lacks some. The sample lists 200,000 to 300,000 clones; less than 90% were seen once. The sample consisted of PBMCs. The sequence was collected from a man younger than 30 in good health and CMV-seropositive. The V gene is TRBV27, the J gene TRBJ2-7; perhaps D is TRBD1 or TRBD2 (5 bases each). CDR3 coding DNA: TGTGCCAGCAGTTTATGGGCGGAGCCGCCGGGGCGGCAGTACTTC. This translates into CASSLWAEPPGRQYF.